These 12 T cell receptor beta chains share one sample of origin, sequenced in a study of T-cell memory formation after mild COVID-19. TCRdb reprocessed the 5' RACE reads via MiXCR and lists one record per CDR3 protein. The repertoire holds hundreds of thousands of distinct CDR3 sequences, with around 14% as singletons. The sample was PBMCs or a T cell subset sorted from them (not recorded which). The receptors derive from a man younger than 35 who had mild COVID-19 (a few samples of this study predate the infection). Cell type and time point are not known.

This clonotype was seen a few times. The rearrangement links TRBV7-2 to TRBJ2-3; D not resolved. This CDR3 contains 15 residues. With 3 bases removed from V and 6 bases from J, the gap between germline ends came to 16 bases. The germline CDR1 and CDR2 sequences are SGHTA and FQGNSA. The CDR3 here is CASSFSTAPADTQYF. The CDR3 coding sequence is TGTGCCAGCAGCTTTTCTACCGCCCCGGCCGATACGCAGTATTTT.

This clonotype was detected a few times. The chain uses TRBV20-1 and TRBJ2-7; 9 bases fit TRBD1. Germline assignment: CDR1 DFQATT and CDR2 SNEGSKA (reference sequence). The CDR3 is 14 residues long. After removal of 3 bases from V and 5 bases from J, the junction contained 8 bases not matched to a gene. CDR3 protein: CSASLRTGVNEQYV. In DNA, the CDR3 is TGCAGTGCTAGCCTACGGACAGGGGTCAACGAGCAGTACGTC.

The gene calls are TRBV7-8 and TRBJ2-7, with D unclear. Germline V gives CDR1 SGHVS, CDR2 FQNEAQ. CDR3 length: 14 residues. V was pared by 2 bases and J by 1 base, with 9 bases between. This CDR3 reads CASSLYRTSYEQYF. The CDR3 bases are TGTGCCAGCAGCTTATACAGAACTTCCTACGAGCAGTACTTC.

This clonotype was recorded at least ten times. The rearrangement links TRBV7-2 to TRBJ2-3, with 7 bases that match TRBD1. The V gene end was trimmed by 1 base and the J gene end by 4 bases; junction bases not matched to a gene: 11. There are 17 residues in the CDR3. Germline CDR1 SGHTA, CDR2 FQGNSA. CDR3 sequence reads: CASSLVVLAGGSDTQYF. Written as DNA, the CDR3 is TGTGCCAGCAGCTTAGTAGTGTTGGCAGGGGGATCAGATACGCAGTATTTT. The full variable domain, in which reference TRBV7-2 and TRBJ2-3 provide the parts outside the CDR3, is GAGVSQSPSNKVTEKGKDVELRCDPISGHTALYWYRQSLGQGLEFLIYFQGNSAPDKSGLPSDRFSAERTGGSVSTLTIQRTQQEDSAVYLCASSLVVLAGGSDTQYFGPGTRLTVL.

In DNA form, the CDR3 reads TGTGCCAGCAGCTTGTGGCCAGGGGGAGAGCAGTTCTTC. Amino acid sequence: CASSLWPGGEQFF. The rearrangement joins TRBV5-4 to TRBJ2-1, with 7 bases identical to TRBD1. The trim removed 1 base at V and 10 bases at J, leaving 5 bases unmatched. The CDR3 is 13 amino acids. Germline V gene sequence: CDR1 SGHNT, CDR2 YYREEE (reference sequence).

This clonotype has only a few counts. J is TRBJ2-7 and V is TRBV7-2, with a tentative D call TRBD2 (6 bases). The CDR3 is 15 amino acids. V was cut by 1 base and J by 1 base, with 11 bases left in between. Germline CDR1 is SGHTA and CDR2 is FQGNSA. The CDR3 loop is CASSLGWGDSYEQYF. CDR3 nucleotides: TGTGCCAGCAGCTTAGGGTGGGGGGATTCCTACGAGCAGTACTTC.

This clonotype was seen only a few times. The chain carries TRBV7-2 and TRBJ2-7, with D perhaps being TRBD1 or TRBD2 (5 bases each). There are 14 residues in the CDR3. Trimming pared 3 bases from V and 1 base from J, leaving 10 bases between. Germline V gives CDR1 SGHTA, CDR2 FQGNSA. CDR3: CASSFTWGSYEQYF. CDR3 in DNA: TGTGCCAGCAGCTTCACTTGGGGGTCCTACGAGCAGTACTTC.

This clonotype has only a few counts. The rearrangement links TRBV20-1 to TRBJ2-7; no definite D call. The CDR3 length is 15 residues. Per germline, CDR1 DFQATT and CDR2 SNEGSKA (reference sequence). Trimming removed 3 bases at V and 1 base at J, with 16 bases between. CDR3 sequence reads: CSARPGLFSSYEQYV. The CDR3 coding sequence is TGCAGTGCTAGGCCGGGTTTATTTTCGTCCTACGAGCAGTACGTC.

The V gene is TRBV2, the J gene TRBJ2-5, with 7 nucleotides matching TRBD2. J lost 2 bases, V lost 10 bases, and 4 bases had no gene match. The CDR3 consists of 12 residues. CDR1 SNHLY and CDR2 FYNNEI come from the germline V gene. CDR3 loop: CANKGLQETQYF. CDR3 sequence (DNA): TGTGCCAATAAGGGACTACAAGAGACCCAGTACTTC.

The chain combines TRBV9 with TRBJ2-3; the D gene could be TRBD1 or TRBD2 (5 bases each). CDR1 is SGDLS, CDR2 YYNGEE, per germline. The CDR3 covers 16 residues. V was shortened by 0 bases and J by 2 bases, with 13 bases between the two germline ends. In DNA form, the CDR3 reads TGTGCCAGCAGCGTAGGGGCGCCAGGGACCACAGATACGCAGTATTTT. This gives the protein CASSVGAPGTTDTQYF. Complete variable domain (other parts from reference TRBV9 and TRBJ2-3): DSGVTQTPKHLITATGQRVTLRCSPRSGDLSVYWYQQSLDQGLQFLIQYYNGEERAKGNILERFSAQQFPDLHSELNLSSLELGDSALYFCASSVGAPGTTDTQYFGPGTRLTVL.

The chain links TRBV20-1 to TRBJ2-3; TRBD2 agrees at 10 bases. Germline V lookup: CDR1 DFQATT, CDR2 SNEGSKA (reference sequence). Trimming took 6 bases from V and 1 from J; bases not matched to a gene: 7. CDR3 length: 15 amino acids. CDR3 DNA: TGCAGTGCCACACGGGGGACTAGCGGCACAGATACGCAGTATTTT. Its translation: CSATRGTSGTDTQYF.

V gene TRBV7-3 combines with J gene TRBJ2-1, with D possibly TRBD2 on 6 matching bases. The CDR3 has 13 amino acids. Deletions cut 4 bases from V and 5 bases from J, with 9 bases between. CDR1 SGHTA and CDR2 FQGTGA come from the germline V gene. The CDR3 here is CASSWTNDNEQFF. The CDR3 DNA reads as TGTGCCAGCAGCTGGACTAACGACAATGAGCAGTTCTTC. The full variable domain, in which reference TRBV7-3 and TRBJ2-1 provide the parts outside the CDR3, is GAGVSQTPSNKVTEKGKYVELRCDPISGHTALYWYRQSLGQGPEFLIYFQGTGAADDSGLPNDRFFAVRPEGSVSTLKIQRTERGDSAVYLCASSWTNDNEQFFGPGTRLTVL.